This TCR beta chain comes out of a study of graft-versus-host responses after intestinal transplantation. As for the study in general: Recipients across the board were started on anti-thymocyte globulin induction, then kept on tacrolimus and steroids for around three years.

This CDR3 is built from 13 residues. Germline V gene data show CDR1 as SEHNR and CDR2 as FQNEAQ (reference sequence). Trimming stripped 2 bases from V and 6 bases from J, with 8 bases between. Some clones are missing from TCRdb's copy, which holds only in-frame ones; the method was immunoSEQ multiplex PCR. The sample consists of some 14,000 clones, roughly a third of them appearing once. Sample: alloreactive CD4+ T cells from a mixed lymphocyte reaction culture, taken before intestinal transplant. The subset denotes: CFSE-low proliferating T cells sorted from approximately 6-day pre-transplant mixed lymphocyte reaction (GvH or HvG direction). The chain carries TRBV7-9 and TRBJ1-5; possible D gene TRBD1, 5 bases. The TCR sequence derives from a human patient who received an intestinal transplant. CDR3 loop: CASSLRGRQPQHF. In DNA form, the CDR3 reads TGTGCCAGCAGCTTAAGGGGACGTCAGCCCCAGCATTTT.